Sequencing of this TCR beta chain was carried out in a study of T cells in tumors after PD-1 blockade. Study overall: Either cemiplimab 350 mg every 2 weeks or pembrolizumab 200 mg every 3 weeks was given. A subset received ongoing vismodegib 150 mg daily alongside anti-PD-1 therapy.

Profiled with immunoSEQ multiplex PCR; TCRdb holds only in-frame clones, not every one. The table includes about 10,000 clones, around 63% detected once. This clone was detected only a few times. The germline V gene has CDR1 LGHDT and CDR2 YNNKEL (reference sequence). V was shortened by 5 bases and J by 0 bases, with 5 bases between the two germline ends. The CDR3 is 12 residues long. V usage is TRBV3-1 (or the pseudogene TRBV3-2) and J usage is TRBJ2-7, with D uncertain. The TCR comes from a human donor with basal cell carcinoma. The starting material was tumor tissue, obtained after anti-PD-1 treatment. CDR3 protein: CASSGVSYEQYF. The CDR3 DNA sequence: TGTGCCAGCAGCGGAGTCTCCTACGAGCAGTACTTC.